This T cell receptor (beta chain) appears in the sequencing data of a study of human T cells and chemical hapten exposure. Whole-study results and caveats: Against controls, expanded TCRs gave rise to significantly more large CDR3 similarity clusters.

The time point denotes: patch test 2, 6 weeks after DPC sensitization. Treatment reported: therapeutic diphenylcyclopropenone sensitization with weekly scalp DPC. TCRdb processed the RACE reads anew with MiXCR; each CDR3 protein has one entry. The sample yields 140,000 or so distinct CDR3 sequences, over 9.5% seen once. This clonotype was counted between two and nine times. Antigen: not known. V lost 2 bases and J lost 1, with 9 bases in between. The CDR3 is 14 residues long. Germline V gives CDR1 MNHEY, CDR2 SVGEGT. The V gene is TRBV6-2 or TRBV6-3, the J gene TRBJ2-7, with TRBD1 as a possible D gene (5 bases). This clonotype originated in a woman between 50 and 59 years old with alopecia areata. Some clones in this sample may be carry-over from other donors' samples. Here the sequenced sample was whole blood, taken in connection with sensitization to the hapten diphenylcyclopropenone (DPC). CDR3 residues: CASSYRGASYEQYF. The CDR3 DNA sequence: TGTGCCAGCAGTTACAGGGGCGCGTCCTACGAGCAGTACTTC.